This T cell receptor beta chain was captured in a study of T cells in Graves' hyperthyroidism and ophthalmopathy. Findings and limits, study-wide: Most expanded thyroid clonotypes above 0.001 recurred in blood.

There are a few counts of this clonotype. Antigen specificity is unknown. Amplified TCR beta CDR3 regions came from RNA transcripts. Using the HTBI primer set, a first-round RT-PCR was run on the TCR CDR3. One entry per CDR3 protein results from TCRdb running MiXCR on the multiplex PCR reads. The sample holds 450,000 to 500,000 distinct CDR3 sequences, approximately 22% seen once. Germline V gene data show CDR1 as LNHDA and CDR2 as SQIVND (reference sequence). This CDR3 contains 16 residues. The V and J ends lost 5 bases and 6 bases, in that order; junction bases with no gene match: 11. The cohort's ophthalmopathy patients, a group with duration under 3 months, had a Clinical Activity Score of at least 3 and a NOSPECS grade of at least 4. Diagnosis relied on clinical symptoms, serum thyroxine and TRAb, thyroid ultrasound and orbital computed tomography.

Sample: blood. The receptor was derived from a woman aged 70 to 79 with Graves' ophthalmopathy. V usage is TRBV19 and J usage is TRBJ2-3; 10 positions match TRBD2. The CDR3 DNA is TGTGCCAGTAGTGAGCTAGCGGGAGTTACGTCGGATACGCAGTATTTT. It specifies CASSELAGVTSDTQYF.